These 16 T cell receptor beta chains came from one sample sequenced in a study of blood T cell repertoires in COVID-19. Sequencing was performed with immunoSEQ multiplex PCR; in TCRdb, only in-frame clones are kept and a portion is missing. The table has around 260,000 clones, roughly nine tenths seen once. Sequencing input: peripheral blood. These receptors came from a man younger than 35 with active or convalescent COVID-19.

The chain uses TRBV28 and TRBJ2-5, with a tentative D call TRBD2 (5 bases). V was pared by 6 bases and J by 1 base, with 18 bases between. The length of the CDR3 is 16 residues. The germline V gene encodes CDR1 MDHEN and CDR2 SYDVKM. The CDR3, as DNA: TGTGCCAGCAGCCTGGGAGATACAGCGATCCAAGAGACCCAGTACTTC. Translating it yields CASSLGDTAIQETQYF.

This clone was observed a single time. The V and J genes are TRBV19 and TRBJ1-1; possible D gene TRBD1, 5 bases. V lost 6 bases and J 0 bases, leaving 17 bases between the germline ends. Germline V gives CDR1 LNHDA, CDR2 SQIVND (reference sequence). There are 16 residues in the CDR3. This CDR3 reads CASRPSQAALNTEAFF. The CDR3 DNA follows: TGTGCCAGTAGACCCTCACAGGCGGCCTTGAACACTGAAGCTTTCTTT.

This chain joins TRBV6-2 or TRBV6-3 and TRBJ1-6; the match to TRBD1 covers 9 bases. J lost 10 bases, V lost 6 bases, and 10 bases had no gene match. Germline-derived CDR1 and CDR2 are MNHEY and SVGEGT. The CDR3 is 15 amino acids. This CDR3 is CASSWDRETPSPLHF. The CDR3 DNA reads as TGTGCCAGCAGCTGGGACAGGGAGACCCCATCACCCCTCCACTTT.

The chain joins TRBV1 to TRBJ2-1; the table's TRBD2 call for D was not verified on the DNA. TRBV1 is labeled a pseudogene. The CDR3 is 15 residues long. CDR3 amino acids: CTSSLFGHIYNEQFF. The CDR3 DNA reads as TGCACCAGCAGCCTATTCGGTCATATCTACAATGAGCAGTTCTTC.

Comments on this clone: The sample carries other DNA sequences with the same CDR3. This chain links TRBV7-6 with TRBJ2-5; unclear D gene. Trimming took 4 bases from V and 3 from J, leaving 6 bases between them. Germline CDR1 SGHVS, CDR2 FNYEAQ. This CDR3 has 12 residues. CDR3 loop: CASSSREETQYF. The CDR3 nucleotides are TGTGCCAGCAGCTCACGAGAAGAGACCCAGTACTTC.

This chain connects TRBV6-5 to TRBJ2-7; 7 nucleotides line up with TRBD2. Germline CDR1 reads MNHEY; CDR2 reads SVGAGI. The CDR3 consists of 11 residues. V was clipped by 8 bases and J by 5 bases; unmatched bases: 3. CDR3 sequence (DNA): TGTGCCAGCCTGGGGGGGAACGAGCAGTACTTC. Translating it yields CASLGGNEQYF.

The chain combines TRBV19 with TRBJ1-1, with TRBD1 identical over 9 bases. Losses at the gene ends were 11 bases for V and 7 bases for J; bases not matched to a gene: 11. The CDR3 covers 13 residues. Germline V CDR1 and CDR2: LNHDA, SQIVND (reference sequence). The CDR3 sequence is CAATTGGAHEAFF. The CDR3 DNA reads as TGTGCCGCGACGACAGGGGGTGCTCATGAAGCTTTCTTT.

The genes are TRBV7-9 and TRBJ2-2, with D possibly being TRBD1 (6 bases). The CDR3 sequence is 15 residues long. CDR1 and CDR2 from the germline V gene are SEHNR and FQNEAQ (reference sequence). Trimming pared 5 bases from V and 3 bases from J, leaving 13 bases between. CDR3 sequence: CASSPQGGDTGELFF. The CDR3 DNA reads TGTGCCAGCAGCCCCCAAGGGGGTGACACCGGGGAGCTGTTTTTT.

The rearrangement links TRBV7-9 to TRBJ1-5, with TRBD1 identical over 7 bases. The CDR3 covers 14 residues. Germline V gene data show CDR1 as SEHNR and CDR2 as FQNEAQ (reference sequence). The V gene end was trimmed by 1 base and the J gene end by 6 bases; junction bases not matched to a gene: 3. CDR3 nucleotides: TGTGCCAGCAGCTTAGGACAGGGTAGTCAGCCCCAGCATTTT. Amino acid sequence: CASSLGQGSQPQHF.

The chain uses TRBV5-5 and TRBJ2-3; possibly TRBD2 for D (5 bases). Per germline, CDR1 SGHKS and CDR2 YYEKEE (reference sequence). The CDR3 is 14 residues long. V was cut by 1 base and J by 5 bases, with 11 bases left in between. This chain's CDR3 is CASSLQLAGDTQYF. CDR3 nucleotide sequence: TGTGCCAGCAGCTTGCAGCTAGCAGGAGATACGCAGTATTTT.

This clone was seen only once. The CDR3 nucleotides read TGTGCCAGCAGTTTTCAGGGATTCAATCAGCCCCAGCATTTT. It is translated as CASSFQGFNQPQHF. V and J are TRBV28 and TRBJ1-5; D is possibly TRBD1 (5 bases). In germline, CDR1 is MDHEN, CDR2 SYDVKM. CDR3 length: 14 residues. The germline V and J ends were trimmed by 3 bases and 3 bases, with 9 bases remaining between them.

This chain uses TRBV5-1 with TRBJ2-1; 7 nucleotides match TRBD2. The CDR3 runs 17 residues. The trim removed 2 bases at V and 0 bases at J, leaving 8 bases unmatched. CDR1 and CDR2 from the germline V gene are SGHRS and YFSETQ. The CDR3 is CASSLRVGGSSYNEQFF. DNA of the CDR3: TGCGCCAGCAGCTTAAGGGTTGGCGGGAGCTCCTACAATGAGCAGTTCTTC.

This chain joins TRBV3-1 (or the pseudogene TRBV3-2) and TRBJ1-1, with 7 positions matching TRBD1. The germline CDR1 and CDR2 sequences are LGHDT and YNNKEL (reference sequence). Trimming at V came to 6 bases and at J to 1 base, leaving 8 bases not matched to a gene. This CDR3 spans 15 amino acids. In nucleotides, the CDR3 is TGTGCCAGCAGTCCTAGGAGGGACAGGAACACTGAAGCTTTCTTT. Protein product: CASSPRRDRNTEAFF.

The rearrangement joins TRBV2 to TRBJ2-5; D remains ambiguous. Germline loops: CDR1 SNHLY, CDR2 FYNNEI. CDR3 length equals 16 residues. Trimming took 1 base from V and 4 from J, leaving 16 bases between them. CDR3 loop: CASSEGVRKRGETQYF. The CDR3 nucleotides read TGTGCCAGCAGTGAAGGAGTTCGGAAGCGAGGAGAGACCCAGTACTTC.

The rearrangement joins TRBV7-9 to TRBJ2-1; the match to TRBD2 covers 8 bases. The CDR3 runs to 17 residues. CDR1 SEHNR and CDR2 FQNEAQ come from the germline V gene (reference sequence). The V gene end was trimmed by 5 bases and the J gene end by 0 bases; junction bases not matched to a gene: 9. CDR3 nucleotides: TGTGCCAGCAGCATAGATAGCGGGGAAAGCTCCTACAATGAGCAGTTCTTC. Translating gives CASSIDSGESSYNEQFF.

This clone was seen at least ten times. The rearrangement links TRBV6-4 to TRBJ2-3; TRBD2 aligns across 12 bases. Germline assignment: CDR1 MRHNA and CDR2 SNTAGT. The V segment lost 4 bases and the J segment 4 bases; nucleotides outside the gene matches: 0. The CDR3 consists of 14 residues. The CDR3 DNA reads as TGTGCCAGCAGTGCTAGCGGGGGGGCAGATACGCAGTATTTT. This encodes CASSASGGADTQYF.